This entry describes one T cell receptor (beta chain). Antigen: not known. CDR1 is SGHDN and CDR2 is FVKESK in the germline V gene. The CDR3 runs 13 residues. Between the trimmed V and J ends, which lost 2 bases and 6 bases, there was a span of 9 bases. Clones were sequenced by immunoSEQ multiplex PCR, and TCRdb holds only the in-frame ones, with some missing. The table includes 30,000 to 45,000 clones, over 80% detected once. The source of the sample is a study of T cell clonotyping in hematopoietic cell transplantation. Findings and limits, study-wide: Cells were unsorted, so CD4 and CD8 contributions were not separated. Higher Inverse Simpson Index values in graft donor and pretransplant recipient predicted broader posttransplant TCR diversity. After transplant, recipient diversity fell while pathologically expanded clonotypes grew through day 180. Few recipient clonotypes overlapped donors; over 97% were de novo at given depth.

Specimen: peripheral blood mononuclear cells. The origin of this receptor is a woman aged 40 to 49 in good health. Some clones in this sample may be carry-over from other donors' samples. The chain uses TRBV14 and TRBJ2-3; D uncertain. CDR3 residues: CASSQKVRDTQYF. The CDR3 DNA reads TGTGCCAGCAGCCAAAAGGTCAGGGATACGCAGTATTTT.